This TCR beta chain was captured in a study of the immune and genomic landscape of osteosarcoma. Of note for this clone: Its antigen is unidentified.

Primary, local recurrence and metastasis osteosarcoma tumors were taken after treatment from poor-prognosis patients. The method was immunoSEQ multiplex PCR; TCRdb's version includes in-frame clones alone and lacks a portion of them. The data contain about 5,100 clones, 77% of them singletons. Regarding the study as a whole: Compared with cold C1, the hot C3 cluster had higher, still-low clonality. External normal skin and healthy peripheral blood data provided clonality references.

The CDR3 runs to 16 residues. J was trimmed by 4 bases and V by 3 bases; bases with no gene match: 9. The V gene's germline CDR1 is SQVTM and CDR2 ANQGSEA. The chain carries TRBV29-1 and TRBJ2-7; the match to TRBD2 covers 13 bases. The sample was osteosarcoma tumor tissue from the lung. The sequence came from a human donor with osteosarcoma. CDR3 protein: CSVEGAGTSGDYEQYF. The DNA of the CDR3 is TGCAGCGTTGAGGGGGCCGGGACTAGCGGGGATTACGAGCAGTACTTC.